Following are 15 T cell receptor beta chains from one sample sequenced in a study of T cell clones after liver transplantation. Generated by immunoSEQ multiplex PCR, the TCRdb table keeps only in-frame clones and is missing some. Of 20,000 to 25,000 clones in the sample, over 55% were seen once. The starting material was CD4+ T cells from blood, obtained before liver transplant. All receptors derive from a human donor who received a liver transplant.

A note on this clone: The same CDR3 arises from other DNA sequences in this sample as well. This chain connects TRBV4-2 to TRBJ2-2; TRBD2 aligns across 7 bases. Trimming took 0 bases from V and 4 from J; bases not matched to a gene: 8. The CDR3 sequence is 17 residues long. Germline values: CDR1 LGHNA, CDR2 YNFKEQ. The CDR3 loop reads CASSQDIAGGPTGELFF. As DNA, the CDR3 is TGTGCCAGCAGCCAAGATATAGCGGGCGGTCCCACCGGGGAGCTGTTTTTT.

This chain joins TRBV30 and TRBJ1-4; the match to TRBD1 covers 10 bases. The CDR3 is made up of 14 amino acids. Germline loops: CDR1 GTSNPN, CDR2 SVGIG (reference sequence). The ends lost 8 bases at V and 4 bases at J; junction bases unmatched: 7. The CDR3 loop reads CAGDRDRGNEKLFF. For the CDR3, the DNA is TGTGCCGGGGACCGGGACAGGGGTAATGAAAAACTGTTTTTT. Using reference TRBV30 and TRBJ1-4 for the parts outside the CDR3, the full variable domain is SQTIHQWPATLVQPVGSPLSLECTVEGTSNPNLYWYRQAAGRGLQLLFYSVGIGQISSEVPQNLSASRPQDRQFILSSKKLLLSDSGFYLCAGDRDRGNEKLFFGSGTQLSVL.

The chain combines TRBV5-7 with TRBJ1-1; D is possibly TRBD1 (6 bases). TRBV5-7 is noted as an ORF with a role that remains uncertain. The CDR3 runs 15 residues. V shed 4 bases and J shed 2 bases, with 15 bases lying between them. This chain's CDR3 is CASSLRDTSNTEAFF. The CDR3 coding sequence is TGTGCCAGCAGCCTCCGGGACACCTCCAACACTGAAGCTTTCTTT.

This clone was seen a single time. CDR3 amino acids: CASSLGWERDEQFF. CDR3 nucleotides: TGTGCCAGCAGCTTAGGGTGGGAGAGAGATGAGCAGTTCTTC. The V call is TRBV7-2, the J call TRBJ2-1; a weak D match, TRBD2 (5 bases). V was cut by 1 base and J by 8 bases, with 12 bases left in between. Germline loops: CDR1 SGHTA, CDR2 FQGNSA. The CDR3 is 14 amino acids.

V and J are TRBV5-8 and TRBJ2-1; 16 nucleotides match TRBD2. The V and J ends lost 0 bases and 4 bases, in that order; junction bases with no gene match: 7. This CDR3 has 19 residues. Germline values: CDR1 SGHTS, CDR2 YDEGEE. This chain's CDR3 is CASSLVGLAGGGFYNEQFF. In nucleotides, the CDR3 is TGTGCCAGCAGCTTGGTGGGACTAGCGGGAGGGGGCTTTTACAATGAGCAGTTCTTC.

The chain couples TRBV11-3 to TRBJ2-2; no clear D. V lost 4 bases to trimming and J lost 5 bases, with 23 bases between them. Germline V lookup: CDR1 SGHNT, CDR2 YENEEA. There are 18 residues in the CDR3. CDR3: CASSSLNRWVPKTGELFF. The CDR3 bases are TGTGCCAGCAGCTCACTCAACCGGTGGGTCCCAAAAACCGGGGAGCTGTTTTTT.

This chain uses TRBV6-1 with TRBJ2-7, with D perhaps being TRBD1 or TRBD2 (5 bases each). Germline V gene data show CDR1 as MNHNS and CDR2 as SASEGT. This CDR3 contains 13 residues. V lost 5 bases and J 4 bases, leaving 12 bases between the germline ends. In DNA, the CDR3 is TGTGCCAGCAGTACAGAGGGGTCTTACGAGCAGTACTTC. It specifies CASSTEGSYEQYF.

This clone was found once. The V and J genes are TRBV28 and TRBJ2-3; D is unclear. V lost 7 bases, J lost 4 bases, and 12 bases lay in between. The CDR3 covers 13 residues. CDR1 is MDHEN and CDR2 is SYDVKM in the germline V gene. CDR3 DNA sequence: TGTGCCAGCACCCCTTCGACCGCAGATACGCAGTATTTT. It is translated as CASTPSTADTQYF.

The chain links TRBV15 to TRBJ1-4; D remains ambiguous. Germline V lookup: CDR1 LNHNV, CDR2 YYDKDF (reference sequence). Deletions cut 8 bases from V and 0 bases from J, with 10 bases between. The CDR3 runs 14 residues. The CDR3 spells CATSQTTTNEKLFF. The DNA of the CDR3 is TGTGCCACCTCCCAGACCACAACTAATGAAAAACTGTTTTTT.

The chain employs TRBV28 and TRBJ2-5, with D perhaps matching TRBD2 (7 bases). The V and J ends lost 3 bases and 4 bases respectively, with 9 bases between them. The CDR3 length is 13 residues. The V gene's germline CDR1 is MDHEN and CDR2 SYDVKM. In DNA, the CDR3 is TGTGCCAGCAGTTTGGGGGGGCGAGAGACCCAGTACTTC. Translated: CASSLGGRETQYF.

The rearrangement uses TRBV6-5 and TRBJ2-1; D perhaps matches TRBD1 (5 bases). V lost 7 bases, J lost 5 bases, and 12 bases lay in between. CDR1 is MNHEY, CDR2 SVGAGI, per germline. The CDR3 has 13 residues. CDR3 residues: CASIMGQDNEQFF. In nucleotides, the CDR3 is TGTGCCAGCATAATGGGGCAGGACAATGAGCAGTTCTTC.

The chain couples TRBV6-5 to TRBJ2-1; D not certain. V was shortened by 6 bases and J by 2 bases, with 14 bases between the two germline ends. The CDR3 has 15 amino acids. The V gene's germline CDR1 is MNHEY and CDR2 SVGAGI. CDR3 protein: CASRSTLGTYNEQFF. The CDR3 coding sequence is TGTGCCAGCAGGTCTACCCTTGGGACCTACAATGAGCAGTTCTTC.

V is TRBV30 and J is TRBJ2-2, with 7 bases fitting TRBD2. Per germline, CDR1 GTSNPN and CDR2 SVGIG (reference sequence). The J segment lost 4 bases and the V segment lost 4 bases, leaving 0 bases of the junction unmatched. The CDR3 length is 12 residues. CDR3 sequence (DNA): TGTGCCTGGACGGGGGGCACCGGGGAGCTGTTTTTT. Protein product: CAWTGGTGELFF.

V usage is TRBV19 and J usage is TRBJ2-4, with 8 bases that match TRBD1. Germline CDR1 and CDR2: LNHDA and SQIVND (reference sequence). The CDR3 extends over 14 amino acids. The junction had 8 bases not matched to a gene; V was cut back by 5 bases and J by 8 bases. The CDR3 DNA is TGTGCCAGTAGTCTAGGACAGGGCCGTGACATTCAGTACTTC. Amino acid sequence: CASSLGQGRDIQYF. Full variable domain (remainder filled in from reference TRBV19 and TRBJ2-4): DGGITQSPKYLFRKEGQNVTLSCEQNLNHDAMYWYRQDPGQGLRLIYYSQIVNDFQKGDIAEGYSVSREKKESFPLTVTSAQKNPTAFYLCASSLGQGRDIQYFGAGTRLSVL.

This clone has just a few counts. V gene TRBV5-1 combines with J gene TRBJ1-6, with D possibly matching TRBD1 (6 bases). Germline V gene lookup returns CDR1 SGHRS and CDR2 YFSETQ. V lost 5 bases, J lost 6 bases, and 15 bases lay in between. The CDR3 sequence is 15 residues long. DNA for the CDR3: TGCGCCAGCAGGCTCCGTGAAGGGGGTAATTCACCCCTCCACTTT. Translated: CASRLREGGNSPLHF.